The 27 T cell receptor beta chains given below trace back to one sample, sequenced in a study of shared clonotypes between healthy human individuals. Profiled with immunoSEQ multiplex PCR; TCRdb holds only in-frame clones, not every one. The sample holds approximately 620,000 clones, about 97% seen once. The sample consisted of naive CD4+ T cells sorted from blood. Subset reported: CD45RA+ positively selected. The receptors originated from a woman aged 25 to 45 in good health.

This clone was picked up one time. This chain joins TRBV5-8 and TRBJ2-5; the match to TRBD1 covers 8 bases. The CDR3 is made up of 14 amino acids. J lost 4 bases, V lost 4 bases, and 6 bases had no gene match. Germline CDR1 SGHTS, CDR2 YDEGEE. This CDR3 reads CASSMTGVVETQYF. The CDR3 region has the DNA TGTGCCAGCAGCATGACAGGGGTTGTAGAGACCCAGTACTTC.

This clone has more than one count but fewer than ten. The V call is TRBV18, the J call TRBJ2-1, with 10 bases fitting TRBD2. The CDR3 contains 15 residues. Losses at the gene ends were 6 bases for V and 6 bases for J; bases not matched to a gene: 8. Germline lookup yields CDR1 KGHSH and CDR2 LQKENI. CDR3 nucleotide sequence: TGTGCCAGCTCTCCGCTAGCGGGAGTAGGCAATGAGCAGTTCTTC. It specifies CASSPLAGVGNEQFF.

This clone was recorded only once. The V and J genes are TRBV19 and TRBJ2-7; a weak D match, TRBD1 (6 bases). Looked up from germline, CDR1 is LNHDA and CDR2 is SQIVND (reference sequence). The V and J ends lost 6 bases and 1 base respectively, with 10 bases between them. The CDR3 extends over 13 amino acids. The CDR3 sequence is CASRDRSSYEQYF. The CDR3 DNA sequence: TGTGCCAGTAGAGACAGGTCTTCCTACGAGCAGTACTTC.

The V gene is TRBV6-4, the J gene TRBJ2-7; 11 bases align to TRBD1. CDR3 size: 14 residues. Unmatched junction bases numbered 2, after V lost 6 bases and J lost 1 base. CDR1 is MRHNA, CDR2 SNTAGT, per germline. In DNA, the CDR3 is TGTGCCAGCAGCCGGGACAGGGGGTCCTACGAGCAGTACTTC. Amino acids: CASSRDRGSYEQYF.

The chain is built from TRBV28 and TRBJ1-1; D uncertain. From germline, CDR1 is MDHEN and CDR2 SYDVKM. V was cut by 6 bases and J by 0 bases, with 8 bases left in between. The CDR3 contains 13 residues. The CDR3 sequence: CASSRGLNTEAFF. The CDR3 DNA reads TGTGCCAGCAGCCGTGGGCTGAACACTGAAGCTTTCTTT.

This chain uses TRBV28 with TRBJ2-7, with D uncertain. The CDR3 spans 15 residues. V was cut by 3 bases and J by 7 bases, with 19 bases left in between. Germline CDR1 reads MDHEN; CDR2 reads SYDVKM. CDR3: CASSFPLRTFREQYF. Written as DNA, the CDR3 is TGTGCCAGCAGTTTCCCCCTCCGGACGTTTCGAGAGCAGTACTTC.

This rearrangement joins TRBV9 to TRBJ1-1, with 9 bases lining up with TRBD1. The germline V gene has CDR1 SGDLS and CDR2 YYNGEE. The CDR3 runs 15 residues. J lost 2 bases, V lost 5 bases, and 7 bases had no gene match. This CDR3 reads CASRATGGGNTEAFF. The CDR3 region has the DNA TGTGCCAGCAGAGCGACAGGGGGAGGTAACACTGAAGCTTTCTTT. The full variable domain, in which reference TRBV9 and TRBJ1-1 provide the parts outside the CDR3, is DSGVTQTPKHLITATGQRVTLRCSPRSGDLSVYWYQQSLDQGLQFLIQYYNGEERAKGNILERFSAQQFPDLHSELNLSSLELGDSALYFCASRATGGGNTEAFFGQGTRLTVV.

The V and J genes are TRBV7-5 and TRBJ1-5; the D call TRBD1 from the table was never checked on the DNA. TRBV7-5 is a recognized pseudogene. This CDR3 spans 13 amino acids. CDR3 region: CVRSLRGNQPQHF. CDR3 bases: TGTGTCAGAAGTCTAAGGGGGAATCAGCCCCAGCATTTT.

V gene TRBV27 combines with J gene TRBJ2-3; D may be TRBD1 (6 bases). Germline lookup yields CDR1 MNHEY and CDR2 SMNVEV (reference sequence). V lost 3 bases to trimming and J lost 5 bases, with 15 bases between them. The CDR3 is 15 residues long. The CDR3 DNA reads TGTGCCAGCAGTTTTTCAGGGGTAGGGGGAGATACGCAGTATTTT. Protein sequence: CASSFSGVGGDTQYF.

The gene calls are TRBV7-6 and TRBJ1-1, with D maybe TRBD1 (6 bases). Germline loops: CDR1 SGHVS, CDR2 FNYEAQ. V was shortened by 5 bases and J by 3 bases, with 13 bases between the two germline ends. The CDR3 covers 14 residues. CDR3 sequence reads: CASSAYSGDTEAFF. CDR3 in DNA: TGTGCCAGCAGCGCGTACTCAGGGGACACTGAAGCTTTCTTT. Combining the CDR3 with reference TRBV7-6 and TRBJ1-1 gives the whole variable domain GAGVSQSPRYKVTKRGQDVALRCDPISGHVSLYWYRQALGQGPEFLTYFNYEAQQDKSGLPNDRFSAERPEGSISTLTIQRTEQRDSAMYRCASSAYSGDTEAFFGQGTRLTVV.

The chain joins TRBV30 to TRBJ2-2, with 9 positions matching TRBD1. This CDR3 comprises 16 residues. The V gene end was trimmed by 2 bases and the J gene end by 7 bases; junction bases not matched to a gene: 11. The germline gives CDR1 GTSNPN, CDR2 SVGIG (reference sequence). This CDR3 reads CAWSTGTGYLGGELFF. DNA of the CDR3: TGTGCCTGGAGTACCGGGACAGGGTACCTGGGCGGGGAGCTGTTTTTT.

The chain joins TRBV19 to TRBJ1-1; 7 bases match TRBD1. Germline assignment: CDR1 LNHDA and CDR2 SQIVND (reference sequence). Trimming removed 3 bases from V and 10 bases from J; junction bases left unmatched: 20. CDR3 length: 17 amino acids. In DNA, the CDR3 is TGTGCCAGTAGTATTCCAAGGGACAGACAACGACCTGGAGTAGCTTTCTTT. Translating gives CASSIPRDRQRPGVAFF.

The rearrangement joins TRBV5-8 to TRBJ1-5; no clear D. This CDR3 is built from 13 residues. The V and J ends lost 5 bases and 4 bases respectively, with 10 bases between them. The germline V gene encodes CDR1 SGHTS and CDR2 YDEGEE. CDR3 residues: CASSSGPNQPQHF. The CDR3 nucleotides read TGTGCCAGCAGTTCAGGCCCTAATCAGCCCCAGCATTTT.

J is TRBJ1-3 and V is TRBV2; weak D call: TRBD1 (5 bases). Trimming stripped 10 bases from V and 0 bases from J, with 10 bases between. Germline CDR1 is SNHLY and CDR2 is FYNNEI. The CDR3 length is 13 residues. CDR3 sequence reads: CATSTDSGNTIYF. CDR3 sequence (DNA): TGTGCCACCTCGACAGACTCTGGAAACACCATATATTTT.

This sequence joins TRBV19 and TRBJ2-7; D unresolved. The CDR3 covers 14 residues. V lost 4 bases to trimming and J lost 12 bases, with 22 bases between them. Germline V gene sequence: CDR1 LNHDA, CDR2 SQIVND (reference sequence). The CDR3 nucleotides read TGTGCCAGTAGTACCTCTACGGTCCCCCGGGTCCGGTACTTC. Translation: CASSTSTVPRVRYF.

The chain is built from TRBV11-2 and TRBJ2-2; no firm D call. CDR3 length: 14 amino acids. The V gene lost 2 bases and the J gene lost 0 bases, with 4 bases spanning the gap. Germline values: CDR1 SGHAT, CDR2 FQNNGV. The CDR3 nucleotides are TGTGCCAGCAGCTTACCGCCGAACACCGGGGAGCTGTTTTTT. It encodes CASSLPPNTGELFF.

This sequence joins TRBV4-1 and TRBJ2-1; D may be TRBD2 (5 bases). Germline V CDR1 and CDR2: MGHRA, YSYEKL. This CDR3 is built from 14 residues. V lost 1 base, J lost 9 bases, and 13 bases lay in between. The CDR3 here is CASSQVRAVVEQFF. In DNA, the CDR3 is TGCGCCAGCAGCCAAGTAAGAGCGGTGGTTGAGCAGTTCTTC.

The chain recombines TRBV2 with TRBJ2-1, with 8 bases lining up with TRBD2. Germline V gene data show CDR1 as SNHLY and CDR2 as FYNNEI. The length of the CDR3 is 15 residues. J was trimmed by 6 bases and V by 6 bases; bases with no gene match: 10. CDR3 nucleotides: TGTGCCAGCAGCCAAACTAGCGGCCTACCCAATGAGCAGTTCTTC. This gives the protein CASSQTSGLPNEQFF. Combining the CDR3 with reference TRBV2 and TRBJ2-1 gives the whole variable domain EPEVTQTPSHQVTQMGQEVILRCVPISNHLYFYWYRQILGQKVEFLVSFYNNEISEKSEIFDDQFSVERPDGSNFTLKIRSTKLEDSAMYFCASSQTSGLPNEQFFGPGTRLTVL.

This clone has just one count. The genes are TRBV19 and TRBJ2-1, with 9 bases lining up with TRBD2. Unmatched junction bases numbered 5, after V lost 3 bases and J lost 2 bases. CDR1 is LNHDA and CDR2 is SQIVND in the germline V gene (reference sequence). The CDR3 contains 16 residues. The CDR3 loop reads CASSISASGAYNEQFF. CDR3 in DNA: TGTGCCAGTAGTATCTCAGCTAGCGGGGCCTACAATGAGCAGTTCTTC.

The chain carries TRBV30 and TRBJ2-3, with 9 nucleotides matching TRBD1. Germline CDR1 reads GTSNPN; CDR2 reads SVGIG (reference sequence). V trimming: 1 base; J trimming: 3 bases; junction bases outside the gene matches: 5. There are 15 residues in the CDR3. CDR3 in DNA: TGTGCCTGGAGTGGATTGGGACAGGGAACAGATACGCAGTATTTT. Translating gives CAWSGLGQGTDTQYF. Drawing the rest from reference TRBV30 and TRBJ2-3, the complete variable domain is SQTIHQWPATLVQPVGSPLSLECTVEGTSNPNLYWYRQAAGRGLQLLFYSVGIGQISSEVPQNLSASRPQDRQFILSSKKLLLSDSGFYLCAWSGLGQGTDTQYFGPGTRLTVL.

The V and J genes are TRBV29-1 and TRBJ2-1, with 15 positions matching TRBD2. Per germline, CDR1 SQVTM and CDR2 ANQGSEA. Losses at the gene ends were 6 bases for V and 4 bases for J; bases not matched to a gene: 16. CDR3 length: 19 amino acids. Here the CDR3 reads CSVVGLAGGYLITYNEQFF. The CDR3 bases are TGCAGCGTGGTAGGACTAGCGGGAGGGTACCTTATCACTTACAATGAGCAGTTCTTC.

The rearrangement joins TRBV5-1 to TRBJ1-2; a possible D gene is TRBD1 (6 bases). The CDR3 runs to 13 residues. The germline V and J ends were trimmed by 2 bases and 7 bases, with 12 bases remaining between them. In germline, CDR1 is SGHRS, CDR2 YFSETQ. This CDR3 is CASSFGGARGYTF. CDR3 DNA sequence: TGCGCCAGCAGCTTCGGGGGGGCGCGTGGCTACACCTTC. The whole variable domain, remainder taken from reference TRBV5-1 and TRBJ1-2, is KAGVTQTPRYLIKTRGQQVTLSCSPISGHRSVSWYQQTPGQGLQFLFEYFSETQRNKGNFPGRFSGRQFSNSRSEMNVSTLELGDSALYLCASSFGGARGYTFGSGTRLTVV.

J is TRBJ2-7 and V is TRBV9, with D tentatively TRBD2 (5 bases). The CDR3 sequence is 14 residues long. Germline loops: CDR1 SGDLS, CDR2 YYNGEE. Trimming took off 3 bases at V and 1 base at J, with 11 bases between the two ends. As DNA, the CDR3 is TGTGCCAGCAGCGCCCGGACTCATTCCTACGAGCAGTACTTC. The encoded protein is CASSARTHSYEQYF.

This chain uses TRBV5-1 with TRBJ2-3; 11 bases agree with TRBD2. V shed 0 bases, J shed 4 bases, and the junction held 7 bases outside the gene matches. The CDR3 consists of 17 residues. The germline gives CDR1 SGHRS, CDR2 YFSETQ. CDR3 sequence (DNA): TGCGCCAGCAGCTTGGGGGCACTAGCGGGAGTTTCAGATACGCAGTATTTT. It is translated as CASSLGALAGVSDTQYF.

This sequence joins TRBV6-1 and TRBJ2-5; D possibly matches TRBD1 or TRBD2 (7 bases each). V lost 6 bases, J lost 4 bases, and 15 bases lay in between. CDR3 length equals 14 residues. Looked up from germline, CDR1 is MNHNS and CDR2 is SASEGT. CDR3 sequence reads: CASRTRGGRETQYF. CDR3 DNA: TGTGCCAGCAGAACCAGGGGGGGTAGAGAGACCCAGTACTTC.

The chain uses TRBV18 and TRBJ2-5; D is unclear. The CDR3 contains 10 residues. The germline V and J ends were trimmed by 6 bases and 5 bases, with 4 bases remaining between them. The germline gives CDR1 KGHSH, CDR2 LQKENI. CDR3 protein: CASSLETQYF. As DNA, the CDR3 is TGTGCCAGCTCCCTTGAGACCCAGTACTTC.

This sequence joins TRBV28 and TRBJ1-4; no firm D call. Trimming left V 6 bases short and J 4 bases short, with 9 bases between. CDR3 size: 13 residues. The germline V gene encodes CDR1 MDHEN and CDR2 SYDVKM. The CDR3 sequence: CASRRALNEKLFF. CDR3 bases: TGTGCCAGCAGAAGGGCGCTTAATGAAAAACTGTTTTTT. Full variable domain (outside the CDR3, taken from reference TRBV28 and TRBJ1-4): DVKVTQSSRYLVKRTGEKVFLECVQDMDHENMFWYRQDPGLGLRLIYFSYDVKMKEKGDIPEGYSVSREKKERFSLILESASTNQTSMYLCASRRALNEKLFFGSGTQLSVL.